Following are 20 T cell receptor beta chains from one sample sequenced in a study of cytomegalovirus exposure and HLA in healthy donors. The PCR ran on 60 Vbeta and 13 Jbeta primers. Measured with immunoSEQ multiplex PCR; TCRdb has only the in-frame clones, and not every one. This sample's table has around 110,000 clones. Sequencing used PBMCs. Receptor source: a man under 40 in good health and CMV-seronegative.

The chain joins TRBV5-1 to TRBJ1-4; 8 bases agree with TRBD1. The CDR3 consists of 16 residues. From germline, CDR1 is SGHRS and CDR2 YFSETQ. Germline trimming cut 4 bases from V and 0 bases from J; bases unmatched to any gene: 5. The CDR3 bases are TGCGCCAGCAGCCTTGGACAGGGCCCAACTAATGAAAAACTGTTTTTT. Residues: CASSLGQGPTNEKLFF.

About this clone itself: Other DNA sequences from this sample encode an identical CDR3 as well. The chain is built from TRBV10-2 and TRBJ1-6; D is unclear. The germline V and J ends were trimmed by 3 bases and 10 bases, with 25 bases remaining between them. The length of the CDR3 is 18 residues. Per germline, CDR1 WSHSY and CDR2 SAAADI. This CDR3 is CASSDKPGLRQYNSPLHF. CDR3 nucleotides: TGCGCCAGCAGTGATAAGCCCGGTTTGCGGCAATACAACTCACCCCTCCACTTT.

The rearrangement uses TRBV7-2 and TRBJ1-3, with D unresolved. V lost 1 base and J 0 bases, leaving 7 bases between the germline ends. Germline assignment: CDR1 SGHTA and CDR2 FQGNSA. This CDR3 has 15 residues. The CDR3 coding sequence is TGTGCCAGCAGCTTAGACGGTTACTCTGGAAACACCATATATTTT. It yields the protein CASSLDGYSGNTIYF.

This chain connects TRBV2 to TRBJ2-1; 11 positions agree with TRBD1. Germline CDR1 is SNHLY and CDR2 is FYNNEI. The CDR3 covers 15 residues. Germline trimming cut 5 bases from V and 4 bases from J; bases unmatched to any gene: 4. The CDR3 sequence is CASSKDRGPYNEQFF. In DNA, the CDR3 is TGTGCCAGCAGTAAGGACAGGGGGCCATACAATGAGCAGTTCTTC.

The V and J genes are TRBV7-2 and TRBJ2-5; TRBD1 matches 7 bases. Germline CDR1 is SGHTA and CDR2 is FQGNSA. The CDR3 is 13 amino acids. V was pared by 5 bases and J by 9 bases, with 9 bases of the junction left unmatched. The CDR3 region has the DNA TGTGCCAGCAGCCGGACAGGACCCGAATCCCAGTACTTC. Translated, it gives CASSRTGPESQYF.

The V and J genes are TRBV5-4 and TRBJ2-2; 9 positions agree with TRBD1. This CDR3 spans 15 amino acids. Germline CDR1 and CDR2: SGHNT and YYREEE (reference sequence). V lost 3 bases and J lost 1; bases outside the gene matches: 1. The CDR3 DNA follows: TGTGCCAGCAGCTCGGGACAGGGGAACACCGGGGAGCTGTTTTTT. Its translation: CASSSGQGNTGELFF. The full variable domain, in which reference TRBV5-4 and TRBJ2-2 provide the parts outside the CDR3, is ETGVTQSPTHLIKTRGQQVTLRCSSQSGHNTVSWYQQALGQGPQFIFQYYREEENGRGNFPPRFSGLQFPNYSSELNVNALELDDSALYLCASSSGQGNTGELFFGEGSRLTVL.

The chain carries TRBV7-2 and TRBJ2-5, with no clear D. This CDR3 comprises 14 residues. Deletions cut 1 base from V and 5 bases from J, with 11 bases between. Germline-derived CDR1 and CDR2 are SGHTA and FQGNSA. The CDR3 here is CASSLEPGTETQYF. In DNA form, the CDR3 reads TGTGCCAGCAGCTTAGAACCAGGAACCGAGACCCAGTACTTC.

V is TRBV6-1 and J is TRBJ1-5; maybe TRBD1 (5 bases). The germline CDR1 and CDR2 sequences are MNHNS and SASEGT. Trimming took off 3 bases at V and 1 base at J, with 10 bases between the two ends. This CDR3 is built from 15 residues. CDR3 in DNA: TGTGCCAGCAGTGATCTTGGACAAAGCAATCAGCCCCAGCATTTT. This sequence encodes CASSDLGQSNQPQHF.

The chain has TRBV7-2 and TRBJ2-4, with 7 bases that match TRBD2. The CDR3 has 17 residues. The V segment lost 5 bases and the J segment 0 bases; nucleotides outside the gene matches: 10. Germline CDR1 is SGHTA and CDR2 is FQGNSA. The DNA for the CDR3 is TGTGCCAGCAGCCTCAGCGGGGAGGCACTAGCCAAAAACATTCAGTACTTC. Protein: CASSLSGEALAKNIQYF.

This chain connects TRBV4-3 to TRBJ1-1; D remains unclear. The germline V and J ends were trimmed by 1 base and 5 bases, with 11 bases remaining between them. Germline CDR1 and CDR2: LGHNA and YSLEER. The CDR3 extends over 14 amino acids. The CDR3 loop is CASSQGYGMTEAFF. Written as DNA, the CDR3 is TGCGCCAGCAGCCAAGGGTACGGGATGACTGAAGCTTTCTTT.

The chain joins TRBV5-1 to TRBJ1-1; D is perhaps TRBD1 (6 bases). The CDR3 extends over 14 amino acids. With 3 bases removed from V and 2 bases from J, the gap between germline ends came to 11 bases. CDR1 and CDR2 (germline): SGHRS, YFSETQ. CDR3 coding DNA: TGCGCCAGCAGCTCAGGGGTTGGAAACACTGAAGCTTTCTTT. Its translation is CASSSGVGNTEAFF.

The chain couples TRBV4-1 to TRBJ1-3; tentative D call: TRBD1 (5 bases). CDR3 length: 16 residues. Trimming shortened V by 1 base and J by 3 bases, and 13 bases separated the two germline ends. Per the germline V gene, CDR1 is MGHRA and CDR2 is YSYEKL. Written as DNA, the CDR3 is TGCGCCAGCAGCCAAGGAAGAGCGGGGGGTGGAAACACCATATATTTT. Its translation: CASSQGRAGGGNTIYF.

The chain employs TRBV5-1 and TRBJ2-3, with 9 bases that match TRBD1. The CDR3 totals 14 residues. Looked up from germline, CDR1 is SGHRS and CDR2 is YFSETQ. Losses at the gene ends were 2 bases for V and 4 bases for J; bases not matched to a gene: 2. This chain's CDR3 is CASSFDRGSDTQYF. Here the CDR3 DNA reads TGCGCCAGCAGCTTCGACAGGGGGTCAGATACGCAGTATTTT.

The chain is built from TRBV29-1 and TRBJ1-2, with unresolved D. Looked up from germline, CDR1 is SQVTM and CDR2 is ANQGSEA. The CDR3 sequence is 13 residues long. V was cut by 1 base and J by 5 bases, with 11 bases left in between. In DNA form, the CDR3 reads TGCAGCGTTGAAGGGGCGACATATTATGGCTACACCTTC. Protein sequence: CSVEGATYYGYTF. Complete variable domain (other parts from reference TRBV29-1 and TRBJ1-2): SAVISQKPSRDICQRGTSLTIQCQVDSQVTMMFWYRQQPGQSLTLIATANQGSEATYESGFVIDKFPISRPNLTFSTLTVSNMSPEDSSIYLCSVEGATYYGYTFGSGTRLTVV.

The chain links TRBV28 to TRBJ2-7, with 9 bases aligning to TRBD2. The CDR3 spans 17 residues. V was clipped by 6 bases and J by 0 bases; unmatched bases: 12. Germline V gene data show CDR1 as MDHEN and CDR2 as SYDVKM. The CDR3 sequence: CASRSLLLTSGSYEQYF. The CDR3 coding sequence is TGTGCCAGCAGATCTCTCCTGCTGACTAGCGGCTCCTACGAGCAGTACTTC.

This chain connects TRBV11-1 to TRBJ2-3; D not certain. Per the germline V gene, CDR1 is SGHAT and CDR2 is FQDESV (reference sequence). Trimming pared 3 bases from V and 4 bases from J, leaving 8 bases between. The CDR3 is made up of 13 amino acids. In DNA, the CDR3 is TGTGCCAGCAGCTTCCCGAGGTCAGATACGCAGTATTTT. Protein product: CASSFPRSDTQYF.

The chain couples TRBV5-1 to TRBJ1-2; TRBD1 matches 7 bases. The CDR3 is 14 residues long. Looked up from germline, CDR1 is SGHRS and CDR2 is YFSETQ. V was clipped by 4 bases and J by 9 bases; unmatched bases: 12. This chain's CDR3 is CASSLDGTAFRYTF. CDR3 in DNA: TGCGCCAGCAGCCTGGACGGGACAGCTTTCCGCTACACCTTC.

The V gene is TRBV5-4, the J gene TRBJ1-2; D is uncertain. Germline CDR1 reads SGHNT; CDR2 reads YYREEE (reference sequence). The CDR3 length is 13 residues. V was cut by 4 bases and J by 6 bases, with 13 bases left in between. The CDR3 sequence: CASSRLSGNGYTF. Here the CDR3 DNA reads TGTGCCAGCAGCCGCTTGTCGGGAAATGGCTACACCTTC.

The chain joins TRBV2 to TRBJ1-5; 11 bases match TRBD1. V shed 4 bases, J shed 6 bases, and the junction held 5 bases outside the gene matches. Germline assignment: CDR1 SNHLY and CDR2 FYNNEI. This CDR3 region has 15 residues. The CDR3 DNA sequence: TGTGCCAGCAGTGTAGGACAGGGGGCTGTTCAGCCCCAGCATTTT. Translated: CASSVGQGAVQPQHF.

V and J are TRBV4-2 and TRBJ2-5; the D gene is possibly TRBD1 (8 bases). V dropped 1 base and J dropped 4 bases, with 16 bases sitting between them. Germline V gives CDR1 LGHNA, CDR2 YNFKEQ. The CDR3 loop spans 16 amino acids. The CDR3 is CASSQVPTGGGETQYF. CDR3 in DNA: TGTGCCAGCAGCCAAGTTCCCACAGGGGGGGGAGAGACCCAGTACTTC.